These 2 T cell receptor beta chains were sequenced from one sample in a study of human T cells and chemical hapten exposure. TCRdb ran MiXCR on the RACE reads and lists one entry per CDR3 protein. The data show tens of thousands of distinct CDR3 sequences, with around a tenth seen just once and 6.8% held by the top ten. Time point here: patch test 2, 6 weeks after DPC sensitization. Treatment: therapeutic diphenylcyclopropenone sensitization with weekly scalp DPC. Sequenced material: whole blood, taken in connection with sensitization to the hapten diphenylcyclopropenone (DPC). These receptors all stem from a woman aged 45-59 years with alopecia areata. Some clones in this sample may be carry-over from other donors' samples.

This chain joins TRBV29-1 and TRBJ2-7; TRBD2 might be the D (5 bases). The CDR3 sequence is 12 residues long. Trimming took off 7 bases at V and 5 bases at J, with 15 bases between the two ends. The V gene's germline CDR1 is SQVTM and CDR2 ANQGSEA. DNA of the CDR3: TGCAGCGCAAAGTGGGAGCTCCACGAGCAGTACTTC. This encodes CSAKWELHEQYF.

This clonotype was seen many times. This rearrangement joins TRBV7-3 to TRBJ2-1; TRBD2 aligns across 10 bases. CDR1 and CDR2 from the germline V gene are SGHTA and FQGTGA. The CDR3 runs 13 residues. J was trimmed by 15 bases and V by 2 bases; bases with no gene match: 7. The CDR3 DNA sequence: TGTGCCAGCAGCTTACAGGGGACTAGCGAGTGGTTCTTC. Protein: CASSLQGTSEWFF.